The 8 T cell receptor beta chains presented below share a single source sample, sequenced in a study of T cells in Graves' hyperthyroidism and ophthalmopathy. RNA transcripts provided the source from which TCR beta CDR3 regions were amplified. Researchers ran a first-round RT-PCR on the TCR CDR3 using the HTBI primer set. TCRdb reanalysed the multiplex PCR reads using MiXCR and keeps one entry per CDR3 protein. The sample has more than 350,000 distinct CDR3 sequences, more than 12% seen once; the top ten hold 32%. What was sequenced was blood. Receptor source: a woman in her thirties with Graves' hyperthyroidism.

This clonotype has a handful of counts. The chain employs TRBV6-2 or TRBV6-3 and TRBJ2-2; D is perhaps TRBD2 (6 bases). CDR1 and CDR2 (germline): MNHEY, SVGEGT. The germline V and J ends were trimmed by 5 bases and 6 bases, with 16 bases remaining between them. CDR3 length equals 15 residues. This CDR3 reads CASSAGKLAPGELFF. DNA for the CDR3: TGTGCCAGCAGTGCGGGGAAACTAGCTCCCGGGGAGCTGTTTTTT.

With regard to this clonotype: The conserved phenylalanine or tryptophan is not found at the CDR3 terminus, so this likely reflects a read error. V usage is TRBV27 and J usage is TRBJ2-1; TRBD1 is a possible D gene (6 bases). This CDR3 contains 19 residues. Trimming removed 6 bases at V and 0 bases at J, with 24 bases between. Per germline, CDR1 MNHEY and CDR2 SMNVEV (reference sequence). In DNA form, the CDR3 reads TGTGCCAGCAGCCCATTTCAGGGGTCCCACCGCAGCTCCTACAATGAGCAGTTCCTC. This codes for CASSPFQGSHRSSYNEQFL.

The V and J genes are TRBV29-1 and TRBJ2-2, with 11 bases lining up with TRBD2. Germline-derived CDR1 and CDR2 are SQVTM and ANQGSEA. This CDR3 spans 18 amino acids. After removal of 3 bases from V and 0 bases from J, the junction contained 9 bases not matched to a gene. CDR3 coding DNA: TGCAGCGTTGATAAGGGAGGGACTAGCGGAGCGAACACCGGGGAGCTGTTTTTT. It codes for CSVDKGGTSGANTGELFF.

This clonotype was counted a few times. V is TRBV29-1 and J is TRBJ2-1, with D tentatively TRBD1 (5 bases). The CDR3 extends over 13 amino acids. Per germline, CDR1 SQVTM and CDR2 ANQGSEA. With 4 bases removed from V and 4 bases from J, the gap between germline ends came to 11 bases. This CDR3 is CSVGGRQYNEQFF. For the CDR3, the DNA is TGCAGCGTTGGGGGCCGACAATACAATGAGCAGTTCTTC.

This clonotype was detected many times. V usage is TRBV20-1 and J usage is TRBJ2-3; 7 positions agree with TRBD2. V dropped 1 base and J dropped 6; count of bases not matched to a gene: 10. In germline, CDR1 is DFQATT, CDR2 SNEGSKA (reference sequence). This CDR3 is built from 15 residues. CDR3 coding DNA: TGCAGTGCTAGAGGGTCTCGGGGGGAGCAGGATACGCAGTATTTT. The encoded protein is CSARGSRGEQDTQYF.

This clonotype has only a few counts. The chain employs TRBV5-5 and TRBJ2-7; 8 bases agree with TRBD2. CDR3 size: 17 residues. The V gene end was trimmed by 2 bases and the J gene end by 0 bases; junction bases not matched to a gene: 10. Germline V CDR1 and CDR2: SGHKS, YYEKEE (reference sequence). In DNA form, the CDR3 reads TGTGCCAGCAGCTTTTCACCTGTAGCGGGATCCTCCTACGAGCAGTACTTC. It codes for CASSFSPVAGSSYEQYF.

This clonotype appeared many times. The rearrangement uses TRBV7-9 and TRBJ2-7; 11 bases are shared with TRBD2. The length of the CDR3 is 15 residues. V shed 5 bases and J 6 bases; nucleotides not matched to a gene: 9. CDR1 and CDR2 (germline): SEHNR, FQNEAQ (reference sequence). Written as DNA, the CDR3 is TGTGCCAGCAGCCTAGGACTAGCGGGTAGGTCCGAGCAGTACTTC. Translated: CASSLGLAGRSEQYF.

Many counts were recorded for this clonotype. This sequence joins TRBV28 and TRBJ2-1; unclear D gene. The CDR3 is made up of 15 amino acids. V gave up 6 bases and J gave up 8 bases, with 20 bases separating them. CDR1 is MDHEN and CDR2 is SYDVKM in the germline V gene. In DNA form, the CDR3 reads TGTGCCAGCAGGTGGCAATCACAAGTTTATGATGAGCAGTTCTTC. Its translation is CASRWQSQVYDEQFF. The whole variable domain, remainder taken from reference TRBV28 and TRBJ2-1, is DVKVTQSSRYLVKRTGEKVFLECVQDMDHENMFWYRQDPGLGLRLIYFSYDVKMKEKGDIPEGYSVSREKKERFSLILESASTNQTSMYLCASRWQSQVYDEQFFGPGTRLTVL.